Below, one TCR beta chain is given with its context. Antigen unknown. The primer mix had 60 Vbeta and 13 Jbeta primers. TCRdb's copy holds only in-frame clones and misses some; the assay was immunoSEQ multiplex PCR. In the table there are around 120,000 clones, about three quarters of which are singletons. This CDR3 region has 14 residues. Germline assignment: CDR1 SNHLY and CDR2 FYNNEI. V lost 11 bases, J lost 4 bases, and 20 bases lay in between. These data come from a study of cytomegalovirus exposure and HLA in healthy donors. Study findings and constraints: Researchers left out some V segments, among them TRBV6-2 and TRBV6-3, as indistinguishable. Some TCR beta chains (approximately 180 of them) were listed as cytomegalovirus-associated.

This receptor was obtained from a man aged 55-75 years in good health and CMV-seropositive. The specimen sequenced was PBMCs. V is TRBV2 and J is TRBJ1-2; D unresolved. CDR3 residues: CAPPEDGDFYGYTF. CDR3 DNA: TGTGCCCCTCCGGAGGACGGCGATTTCTATGGCTACACCTTC.